This T cell receptor (beta chain) was observed in a study of graft-versus-host responses after intestinal transplantation. Processing was applied to graft tissue in order to liberate intraepithelial and lamina propria lymphocytes. Sequencing was performed with immunoSEQ multiplex PCR; in TCRdb, only in-frame clones are kept and a portion is missing. The data contain some 15,000 clones, 70% of them singletons. Germline V lookup: CDR1 SGHAT, CDR2 FQNNGV. The ends lost 3 bases at V and 1 base at J; junction bases unmatched: 1. The CDR3 is 14 residues long. Sequenced here: ileum tissue, sampled around 700 days after intestinal transplantation. The TCR originated in a human patient who received an intestinal transplant, so some T cells may come from the graft donor. This sequence joins TRBV11-2 and TRBJ1-1; 8 bases agree with TRBD1. The CDR3 protein is CASSFTGGNTEAFF. CDR3 nucleotide sequence: TGTGCCAGCAGCTTTACAGGGGGGAACACTGAAGCTTTCTTT. Filled out from reference TRBV11-2 and TRBJ1-1, the complete variable domain reads EAGVAQSPRYKIIEKRQSVAFWCNPISGHATLYWYQQILGQGPKLLIQFQNNGVVDDSQLPKDRFSAERLKGVDSTLKIQPAKLEDSAVYLCASSFTGGNTEAFFGQGTRLTVV.